The next 23 T cell receptor beta chains were all read from a single sample in a study of T cell responses to AZD1222 COVID-19 vaccine. TCRdb's table, derived via immunoSEQ multiplex PCR, lists solely in-frame clones and lacks some. The table records around 69,000 clones, about 83% of them present only once. The sequencing used peripheral blood, collected on day 0 of AZD1222 vaccination. These TCRs come from an adult in good health.

This clone was counted between two and nine times. J is TRBJ2-7 and V is TRBV12-3 or TRBV12-4; D remains unclear. This CDR3 comprises 13 residues. The V and J ends lost 1 base and 3 bases respectively, with 7 bases between them. CDR3 sequence (DNA): TGTGCCAGCAGTTTAGGCCCCTACTACGAGCAGTACTTC. Protein product: CASSLGPYYEQYF.

This chain links TRBV6-5 with TRBJ1-3, with D unresolved. V was shortened by 6 bases and J by 1 base, with 10 bases between the two germline ends. The CDR3 runs to 14 residues. Germline CDR1 reads MNHEY; CDR2 reads SVGAGI. CDR3 sequence reads: CASSFSGSGNTIYF. The CDR3 DNA sequence: TGTGCCAGCAGCTTCAGCGGATCTGGAAACACCATATATTTT.

The chain links TRBV3-1 (or the pseudogene TRBV3-2) to TRBJ1-3, with D hard to call. The CDR3 loop spans 16 amino acids. V lost 1 base to trimming and J lost 1 base, with 11 bases between them. Germline assignment: CDR1 LGHDT and CDR2 YNNKEL (reference sequence). The CDR3 DNA follows: TGTGCCAGCAGCCAAGGCGCCAGATTGTCTGGAAACACCATATATTTT. Its translation: CASSQGARLSGNTIYF.

The chain has TRBV5-1 and TRBJ2-3; D could derive from TRBD1 or TRBD2 (6 bases each). CDR1 and CDR2 (germline): SGHRS, YFSETQ. The CDR3 is 14 amino acids. The V end lost 7 bases, the J end lost 0 bases, and 12 bases lay between the germline ends. CDR3 sequence: CASVWGASTDTQYF. In DNA form, the CDR3 reads TGCGCCAGCGTATGGGGGGCTAGCACAGATACGCAGTATTTT.

The V and J genes are TRBV11-3 and TRBJ2-7; weak D call: TRBD2 (5 bases). V shed 3 bases and J shed 0 bases, with 9 bases lying between them. Per the germline V gene, CDR1 is SGHNT and CDR2 is YENEEA. The CDR3 covers 14 residues. Here the CDR3 DNA reads TGTGCCAGCAGCTTGGCGGGTAACTCCTACGAGCAGTACTTC. Encoded protein: CASSLAGNSYEQYF.

The CDR3 DNA reads as TGTGCCAGCAGTGAGCCGACAGGTCGTCAGCCCCAGCATTTT. This encodes CASSEPTGRQPQHF. The rearrangement uses TRBV6-1 and TRBJ1-5, with a tentative D call TRBD1 (6 bases). Germline V lookup: CDR1 MNHNS, CDR2 SASEGT. This CDR3 spans 14 amino acids. V dropped 3 bases and J dropped 6 bases, with 12 bases sitting between them.

The chain carries TRBV18 and TRBJ1-2; 11 positions agree with TRBD1. CDR1 KGHSH and CDR2 LQKENI come from the germline V gene. V lost 6 bases and J lost 3; bases outside the gene matches: 9. The CDR3 length is 16 residues. Here the CDR3 reads CASSKPGTGGYYGYTF. The CDR3 DNA reads as TGTGCCAGCTCTAAACCCGGGACAGGGGGTTACTATGGCTACACCTTC.

V usage is TRBV10-3 and J usage is TRBJ2-5; a possible D gene is TRBD2 (6 bases). The CDR3 has 13 amino acids. Trimming took off 6 bases at V and 5 bases at J, with 13 bases between the two ends. Per the germline V gene, CDR1 is ENHRY and CDR2 is SYGVKD. The CDR3 spells CAIRDGGNETQYF. Here the CDR3 DNA reads TGTGCCATCAGGGACGGAGGGAATGAGACCCAGTACTTC.

V is TRBV5-1 and J is TRBJ1-5; TRBD1 matches at 9 bases. The CDR3 covers 15 residues. V lost 4 bases, J lost 6 bases, and 8 bases stayed unmatched. Looked up from germline, CDR1 is SGHRS and CDR2 is YFSETQ. In nucleotides, the CDR3 is TGCGCCAGCAGCCCTGGACAGGGGAGGTCTCAGCCCCAGCATTTT. This codes for CASSPGQGRSQPQHF.

The gene calls are TRBV6-5 and TRBJ2-6; no clear D gene. The CDR3 runs to 13 residues. CDR1 is MNHEY and CDR2 is SVGAGI in the germline V gene. V gave up 9 bases and J gave up 0 bases, with 6 bases separating them. The CDR3 DNA is TGTGCCAGTTTAAGCTCTGGGGCCAACGTCCTGACTTTC. It is translated as CASLSSGANVLTF.

The chain is built from TRBV19 and TRBJ1-4; no definite D call. Germline CDR1 and CDR2: LNHDA and SQIVND (reference sequence). This CDR3 has 14 amino acids. With 7 bases removed from V and 0 bases from J, the gap between germline ends came to 9 bases. CDR3: CASTGLATNEKLFF. Written as DNA, the CDR3 is TGTGCCAGTACAGGTCTTGCAACTAATGAAAAACTGTTTTTT.

The J gene is TRBJ2-5, the V gene TRBV7-2, with D hard to call. Germline CDR1 and CDR2: SGHTA and FQGNSA. The CDR3 is 12 residues long. V was trimmed by 1 base and J by 9 bases, leaving 9 bases between them. The CDR3 nucleotides are TGTGCCAGCAGCTTAGTACAATCAGCCCAGTACTTC. Translated: CASSLVQSAQYF.

In this sample, this clone turned up a few times. The rearrangement uses TRBV7-9 and TRBJ1-4; TRBD1 matches at 7 bases. The CDR3 extends over 15 amino acids. From germline, CDR1 is SEHNR and CDR2 FQNEAQ (reference sequence). V was pared by 5 bases and J by 0 bases, with 3 bases of the junction left unmatched. The CDR3 DNA follows: TGTGCCAGCAGCGCGACAGGGTCAACTAATGAAAAACTGTTTTTT. Translation gives CASSATGSTNEKLFF.

Details on this clone: Mismatch with germline at one junction end may stem from a read error. This rearrangement joins TRBV10-3 to TRBJ2-1, with 14 positions matching TRBD2. This CDR3 region has 15 residues. Germline assignment: CDR1 ENHRY and CDR2 SYGVKD. The CDR3 region is CAISNSGTSGGSGIF. The CDR3 DNA sequence: TGTGCCATCAGCAACTCCGGGACTAGCGGGGGCTCCGGAATCTTC.

The CDR3 DNA follows: TGTGCCAGCACCCCCAGGGGGATAGGTGAAGAGACCCAGTACTTC. Amino acids: CASTPRGIGEETQYF. The V gene is TRBV28, the J gene TRBJ2-5, with 7 bases lining up with TRBD1. Trimming cost V 7 bases and J 3 bases; bases outside gene matches: 11. The CDR3 length is 15 residues. Germline-derived CDR1 and CDR2 are MDHEN and SYDVKM. Supplemented by reference TRBV28 and TRBJ2-5, the full variable domain reads DVKVTQSSRYLVKRTGEKVFLECVQDMDHENMFWYRQDPGLGLRLIYFSYDVKMKEKGDIPEGYSVSREKKERFSLILESASTNQTSMYLCASTPRGIGEETQYFGPGTRLLVL.

The chain has TRBV24-1 and TRBJ1-1; D remains unclear. This CDR3 is 13 amino acids long. CDR1 is KGHDR, CDR2 SFDVKD, per germline. The V end lost 4 bases, the J end lost 5 bases, and 10 bases lay between the germline ends. CDR3 protein: CATSEPGGTEAFF. DNA of the CDR3: TGTGCCACCAGTGAGCCCGGTGGTACTGAAGCTTTCTTT.

The chain employs TRBV19 and TRBJ1-4; D not resolved. In germline, CDR1 is LNHDA, CDR2 SQIVND (reference sequence). The CDR3 sequence is 14 residues long. V shed 4 bases and J shed 6 bases, with 12 bases lying between them. The CDR3 bases are TGTGCCAGTAGTACGCGAAGGACGGATGAAAAACTGTTTTTT. Its translation: CASSTRRTDEKLFF.

V and J are TRBV19 and TRBJ2-5; D unresolved. The germline V and J ends were trimmed by 4 bases and 1 base, with 13 bases remaining between them. Germline V CDR1 and CDR2: LNHDA, SQIVND (reference sequence). This CDR3 spans 15 amino acids. CDR3 sequence (DNA): TGTGCCAGTAGTACTTCAGACTCACTCCAAGAGACCCAGTACTTC. It is translated as CASSTSDSLQETQYF.

The chain recombines TRBV24-1 with TRBJ2-3; weak D call: TRBD1 (5 bases). V shed 3 bases and J shed 2 bases, with 8 bases lying between them. This CDR3 has 14 residues. CDR1 and CDR2 from the germline V gene are KGHDR and SFDVKD. The CDR3 loop reads CATSDPRATDTQYF. DNA of the CDR3: TGTGCCACCAGTGATCCCAGGGCCACAGATACGCAGTATTTT.

In DNA form, the CDR3 reads TGCAGTGCTAGTTCAGGGGGCTGGGAGCCCCAGCATTTT. This codes for CSASSGGWEPQHF. The chain uses TRBV20-1 and TRBJ1-5; 8 bases map to TRBD1. The CDR3 sequence is 13 residues long. Germline CDR1 DFQATT, CDR2 SNEGSKA (reference sequence). J gave up 8 bases and V 3 bases, and 6 bases lay outside the gene matches.

V usage is TRBV11-3 and J usage is TRBJ2-1, with a weak D call TRBD2 (7 bases). The V end was cut by 2 bases, the J end by 5 bases, with 19 bases between. This CDR3 spans 17 amino acids. Germline V gene sequence: CDR1 SGHNT, CDR2 YENEEA. The CDR3 spells CASSLYVGGGSDNEQFF. CDR3 nucleotides: TGTGCCAGCAGCTTATATGTGGGCGGGGGCTCGGACAATGAGCAGTTCTTC.

The J gene is TRBJ2-3, the V gene TRBV18; 7 positions match TRBD1. CDR3 length: 16 residues. Germline V gene lookup returns CDR1 KGHSH and CDR2 LQKENI. V shed 3 bases, J shed 0 bases, and the junction held 6 bases outside the gene matches. As DNA, the CDR3 is TGTGCCAGCTCACCTGGGACAGACCCTAGCACAGATACGCAGTATTTT. Amino acids: CASSPGTDPSTDTQYF.

The rearrangement links TRBV18 to TRBJ1-5; 9 nucleotides line up with TRBD1. CDR3 size: 16 residues. CDR1 and CDR2 from the germline V gene are KGHSH and LQKENI. V lost 1 base, J lost 7 bases, and 8 bases stayed unmatched. CDR3 amino acids: CASSPQGQGQGQPQHF. CDR3 coding DNA: TGTGCCAGCTCACCACAAGGACAGGGGCAGGGACAGCCCCAGCATTTT.